This is a list of T cell receptor beta chains from one sample in a study of blood T cell repertoires in COVID-19. Measured with immunoSEQ multiplex PCR; TCRdb has only the in-frame clones, and not every one. The sample lists more than 150,000 clones, approximately 88% occurring once. Specimen: peripheral blood. The source is an older woman with acute or convalescent COVID-19. Each CDR3 is given with its conserved first and last residue. A D gene is named only where the DNA matches it firmly. Size values are once, few and many counts, or a class for expanded clones, and some rows have none.

CDR3 protein | CDR3 DNA | J gene | clone size | D gene | V gene
CASSDRAEKLFF | TGTGCCAGCAGTGACAGGGCTGAAAAACTGTTTTTT | TRBJ1-4 | . | . | TRBV2
CASSLATVDGYTF | TGCGCCAGCAGCTTGGCGACAGTGGATGGCTACACCTTC | TRBJ1-2 | once | . | TRBV5-1
CASILQGSGNTIYF | TGTGCCAGCATTCTACAGGGTTCTGGAAACACCATATATTTT | TRBJ1-3 | . | . | TRBV6-5
CASSLSGLIYNEQFF | TGTGCCAGTAGTCTTAGCGGCTTAATTTACAATGAGCAGTTCTTC | TRBJ2-1 | . | . | TRBV19
CASVQPSPGDEQYF | TGTGCCAGCGTCCAACCCAGTCCCGGGGACGAGCAGTACTTC | TRBJ2-7 | once | . | TRBV6-5
CASSLEGTVNSPLHF | TGTGCCAGCAGCTTAGAAGGGACAGTAAATTCACCCCTCCACTTT | TRBJ1-6 | . | TRBD1 | TRBV7-2
CASSLQTGTGELFF | TGTGCCAGCAGCCTTCAAACAGGGACCGGGGAGCTGTTTTTT | TRBJ2-2 | . | . | TRBV6-5
CASTPDSYEQYF | TGTGCCAGCACGCCCGACAGCTACGAGCAGTACTTC | TRBJ2-7 | . | . | TRBV7-9
CASSLESPGILNSPLHF | TGTGCCAGCAGCTTGGAGAGCCCGGGGATTTTAAATTCACCCCTCCACTTT | TRBJ1-6 | . | . | TRBV5-4
CALTGATYEQYF | TGTGCCTTGACAGGGGCAACCTACGAGCAGTACTTC | TRBJ2-7 | . | TRBD1 | TRBV30
CASIGQGAGTEAFF | TGCGCCAGCATCGGACAGGGGGCGGGCACTGAAGCTTTCTTT | TRBJ1-1 | . | TRBD1 | TRBV10-2
CASSYSRSGSGNTIYF | TGTGCCAGCAGTTACTCCCGATCCGGGTCTGGAAACACCATATATTTT | TRBJ1-3 | . | . | TRBV6-5
CASSPPGVTNNEQFF | TGTGCCAGCAGCCCCCCTGGTGTAACTAACAATGAGCAGTTCTTC | TRBJ2-1 | . | . | TRBV7-9
CASSKSGQHNSPLHF | TGTGCCAGCAGTAAGTCGGGACAGCATAATTCACCCCTCCACTTT | TRBJ1-6 | . | TRBD1 | TRBV6-5
CASSYSRDRGSYEQYF | TGTGCCAGCAGTTACTCTAGGGACAGGGGTTCCTACGAGCAGTACTTC | TRBJ2-7 | . | TRBD1 | TRBV6-5
CASRGQGAGNEQFF | TGCGCCAGCAGGGGACAGGGGGCCGGCAATGAGCAGTTCTTC | TRBJ2-1 | . | TRBD1 | TRBV10-1
CASTARDRGDLSGYTF | TGCGCCAGCACTGCTAGGGACAGGGGCGACCTCTCTGGCTACACCTTC | TRBJ1-2 | few | TRBD1 | TRBV5-1
CASSVERGTDTQYF | TGTGCCAGCAGCGTAGAGCGGGGCACAGATACGCAGTATTTT | TRBJ2-3 | once | . | TRBV9
CASSGRTGGNNSPLHF | TGTGCCAGCAGCGGTCGGACAGGGGGTAATAATTCACCCCTCCACTTT | TRBJ1-6 | . | TRBD1 | TRBV7-2
CATRRDPFPMNTEAFF | TGTGCCACCAGGCGGGACCCATTCCCCATGAACACTGAAGCTTTCTTT | TRBJ1-1 | . | . | TRBV24-1
CASSQDGAGAFGKLFF | TGCGCCAGCAGCCAAGATGGGGCAGGGGCATTTGGAAAACTGTTTTTT | TRBJ1-4 | . | . | TRBV4-1
CASSNLAPGNYGYTF | TGTGCCAGCAGCAATCTCGCACCGGGTAACTATGGCTACACCTTC | TRBJ1-2 | . | . | TRBV13
CASSQDRGSPLHF | TGCGCCAGCAGCCAAGATCGAGGCTCACCCCTCCACTTT | TRBJ1-6 | . | . | TRBV4-3
CASSPYLQEKETQYF | TGTGCCAGCAGCCCTTATCTACAGGAAAAAGAGACCCAGTACTTC | TRBJ2-5 | . | . | TRBV7-2
CASRPGVDYGYTF | TGTGCCAGCAGGCCAGGGGTGGACTATGGCTACACCTTC | TRBJ1-2 | . | . | TRBV6-5
CASSQGFYGYTF | TGTGCCAGTTCCCAGGGGTTCTATGGCTACACCTTC | TRBJ1-2 | few | . | TRBV19
CASSLAHRGAYGYTF | TGTGCCAGCAGCTTAGCGCATCGGGGAGCTTATGGCTACACCTTC | TRBJ1-2 | . | . | TRBV7-2
CASSLGAPGTGGPRAGDEQYF | TGTGCCAGCAGTTTAGGGGCGCCCGGGACAGGGGGCCCCCGTGCGGGTGACGAGCAGTACTTC | TRBJ2-7 | . | TRBD1 | TRBV28
CASSKLSQGRRTDTQYF | TGTGCCAGCAGCAAACTTTCCCAGGGTCGGCGCACAGATACGCAGTATTTT | TRBJ2-3 | few | . | TRBV21-1